What follows are 15 T cell receptor beta chains derived from one specimen sequenced in a study of post-analysis software for immune sequencing data. Study-wide points: Five or six TRBV segments appeared more often in patients than in controls, and TRBV5-6, TRBV5-1 and TRBV20-1 were among these.

The antigens of these receptors remain unknown. Tagging with unique molecular identifiers was a feature of the TCR beta cDNA libraries. One entry per CDR3 protein, called by TCRdb with MiXCR from the PCR reads. The table has hundreds of thousands of distinct CDR3 sequences, just under 30% seen once. The sequencing input was blood. Source of these receptors: a girl aged 5 to 17 with multiple sclerosis.

This clonotype was detected only a few times. V and J are TRBV5-1 and TRBJ2-7; the match to TRBD1 covers 10 bases. Germline CDR1 reads SGHRS; CDR2 reads YFSETQ. With V trimmed by 4 bases and J by 3 bases, 7 bases remained unmatched. There are 15 residues in the CDR3. The CDR3 DNA is TGCGCCAGCAGCGCCCGACAGGGGGCGGACTACGAGCAGTACTTC. Its translation is CASSARQGADYEQYF.

This clonotype was seen just once. The V call is TRBV20-1, the J call TRBJ2-5; 9 bases align to TRBD2. The end of the DNA is better explained by TRBJ2-7, so the J call may be wrong. Germline V gene sequence: CDR1 DFQATT, CDR2 SNEGSKA (reference sequence). CDR3 length equals 17 residues. CDR3 bases: TGCAGTGCTAGAGATATGCGGGAGGGATCGGGGGGAGACGAGCAGTACTTC. This codes for CSARDMREGSGGDEQYF.

This clonotype has just a few counts. The chain recombines TRBV7-8 with TRBJ2-3; 11 bases match TRBD1. The germline V gene has CDR1 SGHVS and CDR2 FQNEAQ. After removal of 10 bases from V and 9 bases from J, the junction contained 18 bases not matched to a gene. The CDR3 has 16 residues. The CDR3 DNA follows: TGTGCCACCGAATATAAACACGGGACAGGGGGAGACACGCAGTATTTT. This translates into CATEYKHGTGGDTQYF. Together with reference TRBV7-8 and TRBJ2-3, the CDR3 gives the full variable domain: GAGVSQSPRYKVAKRGQDVALRCDPISGHVSLFWYQQALGQGPEFLTYFQNEAQLDKSGLPSDRFFAERPEGSVSTLKIQRTQQEDSAVYLCATEYKHGTGGDTQYFGPGTRLTVL.

This clonotype was found a few times. This rearrangement joins TRBV9 to TRBJ2-7, with 8 bases that match TRBD2. The junction had 9 bases not matched to a gene; V was cut back by 2 bases and J by 5 bases. The germline gives CDR1 SGDLS, CDR2 YYNGEE. The CDR3 is 15 residues long. DNA of the CDR3: TGTGCCAGCAGCGTTGGCGGGGGGAGCGGCCACGAGCAGTACTTC. This translates into CASSVGGGSGHEQYF. Based on the CDR3 plus reference TRBV9 and TRBJ2-7, the full variable domain is DSGVTQTPKHLITATGQRVTLRCSPRSGDLSVYWYQQSLDQGLQFLIQYYNGEERAKGNILERFSAQQFPDLHSELNLSSLELGDSALYFCASSVGGGSGHEQYFGPGTRLTVT.

This clonotype has more than one count but fewer than ten. This chain connects TRBV2 to TRBJ1-2, with 10 bases lining up with TRBD1. The ends lost 7 bases at V and 5 bases at J; junction bases unmatched: 4. Germline V gene sequence: CDR1 SNHLY, CDR2 FYNNEI. CDR3 size: 13 residues. CDR3 sequence (DNA): TGTGCCAGCAACCCGGACAGGGGGTATGGCTACACCTTC. Encoded protein: CASNPDRGYGYTF.

This clonotype showed up just a few times. The rearrangement joins TRBV21-1 to TRBJ2-1; the table's D call, TRBD1, has no DNA check behind it. TRBV21-1 is a known pseudogene. The CDR3 totals 14 residues. The CDR3 DNA sequence: TGTGCCAGCCTGGGGGGGACAGGGAAAGATGAGCAGTTCTTC. It yields the protein CASLGGTGKDEQFF.

This clonotype was seen a few times. This chain joins TRBV2 and TRBJ2-1, with unresolved D. The CDR3 contains 15 residues. Looked up from germline, CDR1 is SNHLY and CDR2 is FYNNEI. Trimming removed 3 bases from V and 0 bases from J, with 9 bases in between. The chain's CDR3 is CASSEGYRSYNEQFF. The CDR3 bases are TGTGCCAGCAGTGAGGGCTACCGCTCCTACAATGAGCAGTTCTTC.

This clonotype was picked up a small number of times. The rearrangement uses TRBV5-1 and TRBJ2-1; 7 bases agree with TRBD2. CDR3 length: 15 residues. Germline V lookup: CDR1 SGHRS, CDR2 YFSETQ. V shed 0 bases and J 10 bases; nucleotides not matched to a gene: 10. CDR3 loop: CASSLEFLAGDEQFF. DNA for the CDR3: TGCGCCAGCAGCTTGGAATTTTTGGCGGGAGACGAGCAGTTCTTC.

CDR3: CSARVSEKLFF. CDR3 nucleotide sequence: TGCAGTGCTAGGGTTAGTGAAAAACTGTTTTTT. The gene calls are TRBV20-1 and TRBJ1-4; D unclear. CDR3 size: 11 residues. Germline-derived CDR1 and CDR2 are DFQATT and SNEGSKA (reference sequence). V lost 3 bases and J 7 bases, leaving 6 bases between the germline ends.

V gene TRBV6-6 combines with J gene TRBJ1-5; TRBD1 is a possible D gene (6 bases). The CDR3 is 16 amino acids. Trimming shortened V by 2 bases and J by 1 base, and 12 bases separated the two germline ends. Germline V lookup: CDR1 MNHNY, CDR2 SVGAGI (reference sequence). CDR3 in amino acids: CASSYATGESNQPQHF. The CDR3 region has the DNA TGTGCCAGCAGTTACGCGACAGGTGAGAGCAATCAGCCCCAGCATTTT.

V and J are TRBV7-2 and TRBJ2-1; 8 bases are a match to TRBD2. Trimming at V came to 3 bases and at J to 15 bases, leaving 7 bases not matched to a gene. Germline CDR1 SGHTA, CDR2 FQGNSA. The CDR3 totals 12 residues. CDR3 in DNA: TGTGCCAGCAGCTTCTTAGCGGGGCGCCCGTTCTTC. Translated, it gives CASSFLAGRPFF.

The V call is TRBV5-1, the J call TRBJ2-1; D tentatively fits TRBD1 or TRBD2 (6 bases each). The CDR3 loop spans 14 amino acids. Per the germline V gene, CDR1 is SGHRS and CDR2 is YFSETQ. Trimming removed 2 bases at V and 9 bases at J, with 15 bases between. The CDR3 spells CASSFQSGGGEQFF. For the CDR3, the DNA is TGCGCCAGCAGCTTTCAGTCCGGGGGCGGTGAGCAGTTCTTC.

This chain links TRBV4-3 with TRBJ1-1; 7 bases agree with TRBD1. There are 17 residues in the CDR3. J was trimmed by 3 bases and V by 0 bases; bases with no gene match: 10. Germline CDR1 reads LGHNA; CDR2 reads YSLEER. In DNA, the CDR3 is TGCGCCAGCAGCCAAGATGGGGCAGGGGGAATGGACACTGAAGCTTTCTTT. Translated: CASSQDGAGGMDTEAFF.

This clonotype occurred a few times. The genes are TRBV24-1 and TRBJ2-7; a weak D match, TRBD1 (6 bases). This CDR3 has 16 amino acids. CDR1 and CDR2 (germline): KGHDR, SFDVKD. With 5 bases removed from V and 4 bases from J, the gap between germline ends came to 20 bases. CDR3 in amino acids: CATSGFTGTRHYEQYF. The CDR3 region has the DNA TGTGCCACCAGTGGCTTCACCGGGACAAGACATTACGAGCAGTACTTC.

This clonotype was recorded at least ten times. The chain combines TRBV7-2 with TRBJ2-3; possibly TRBD2 for D (5 bases). The V end was cut by 0 bases, the J end by 6 bases, with 7 bases between. Looked up from germline, CDR1 is SGHTA and CDR2 is FQGNSA. This CDR3 is 13 amino acids long. This CDR3 is CASSLARGDTQYF. CDR3 DNA sequence: TGTGCCAGCAGCTTAGCGCGCGGGGATACGCAGTATTTT.